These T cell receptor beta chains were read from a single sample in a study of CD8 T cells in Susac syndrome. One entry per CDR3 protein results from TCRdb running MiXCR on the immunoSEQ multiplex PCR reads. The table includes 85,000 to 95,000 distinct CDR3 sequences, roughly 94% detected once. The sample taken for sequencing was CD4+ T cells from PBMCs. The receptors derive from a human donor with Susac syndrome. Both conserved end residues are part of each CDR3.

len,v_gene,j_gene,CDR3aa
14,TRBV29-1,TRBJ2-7,CSAVRGTGFGEQYF
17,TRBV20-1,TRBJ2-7,CSATTSGGGIGRYEQYF
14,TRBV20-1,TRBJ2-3,CSASVGGALDTQYF
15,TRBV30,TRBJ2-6,CAWSALGPGANVLTF
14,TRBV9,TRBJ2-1,CASSVDGAGDEQFF
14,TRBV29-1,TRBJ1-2,CSVDLPSGGVGYTF
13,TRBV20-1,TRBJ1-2,CSVWTGTLRGYTF
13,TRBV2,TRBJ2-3,CASILGRTDTQYF
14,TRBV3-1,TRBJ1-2,CASKQQGASSGYTF
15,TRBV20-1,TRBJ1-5,CSALLGGHDNQPQHF
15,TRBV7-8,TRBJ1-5,CASSLEQGGHQPQHF
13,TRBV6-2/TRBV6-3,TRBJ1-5,CASSYSSNQPQHF
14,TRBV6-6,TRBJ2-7,CASQKAGESYEQYF
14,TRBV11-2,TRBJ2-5,CASSLEDLREAQYF
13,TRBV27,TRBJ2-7,CASSLSGGGEQYF
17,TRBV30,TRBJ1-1,CAWSVLGTELVNTEAFF
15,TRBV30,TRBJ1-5,CAWSRQGNGDQPQHF
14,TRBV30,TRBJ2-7,CAWSPLTSDYEQYF
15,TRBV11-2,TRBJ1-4,CASSLEAQGYEKLFF
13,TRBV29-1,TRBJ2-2,CSTVGGGTGELFF
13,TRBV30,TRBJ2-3,CAWNPGDSDTQYF
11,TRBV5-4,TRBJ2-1,CASSGGNEQFF
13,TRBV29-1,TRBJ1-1,CSASKGGDTEAFF
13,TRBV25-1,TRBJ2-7,CASSAGTAYEQYF
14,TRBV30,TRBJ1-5,CAWSWARGNQPQHF
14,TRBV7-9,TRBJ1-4,CASSSTAGSEKLFF
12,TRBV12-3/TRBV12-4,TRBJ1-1,CATAKTYTEAFF
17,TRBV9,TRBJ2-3,CASSVGLAGVVKDTQYF
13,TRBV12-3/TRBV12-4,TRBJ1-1,CASSSGGDTEAFF
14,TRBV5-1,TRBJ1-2,CASSSTGGGYGYTF
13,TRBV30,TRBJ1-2,CAWSVQSNYGYTF
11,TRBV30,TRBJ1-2,CAWRVGASYTF
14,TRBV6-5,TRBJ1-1,CASRRTGLNTEAFF
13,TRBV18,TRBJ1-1,CASNPVIDTEAFF
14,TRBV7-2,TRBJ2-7,CASSARRGGYEQYF
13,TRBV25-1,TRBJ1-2,CASSERDNYGYTF
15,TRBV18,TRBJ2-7,CASSPPWGSKREQYF
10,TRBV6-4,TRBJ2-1,CASRDNEQFF
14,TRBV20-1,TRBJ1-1,CSARVRTGNTEAFF
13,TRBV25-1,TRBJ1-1,CAPGPGVNTEAFF